These 12 T cell receptor beta chains were sequenced from one sample in a study of cytomegalovirus exposure and HLA in healthy donors. 60 Vbeta and 13 Jbeta primers were used in PCR. The repertoire was sequenced with immunoSEQ multiplex PCR; TCRdb's copy has only in-frame clones and lacks some. The sample data list 130,000 or so clones. The sequencing input was PBMCs. The source is a woman aged 40 to 55 in good health and CMV-seronegative.

The chain carries TRBV7-2 and TRBJ1-3; 8 positions agree with TRBD1. The CDR3 totals 14 residues. J was trimmed by 2 bases and V by 6 bases; bases with no gene match: 3. Germline-derived CDR1 and CDR2 are SGHTA and FQGNSA. The DNA for the CDR3 is TGTGCCAGCAGTCCAGGGGGCACTGGAAACACCATATATTTT. Its translation: CASSPGGTGNTIYF.

The CDR3 bases are TGTGCCAGCAGTTACTCGACAGGGAAGGCAGAGACCCAGTACTTC. Its protein is CASSYSTGKAETQYF. The chain carries TRBV6-5 and TRBJ2-5, with 7 bases matching TRBD1. Germline-derived CDR1 and CDR2 are MNHEY and SVGAGI. The CDR3 is 15 amino acids. Trimming at V came to 0 bases and at J to 4 bases, leaving 5 bases not matched to a gene.

V and J are TRBV13 and TRBJ2-7; possible D gene TRBD1, 6 bases. The CDR3 extends over 14 amino acids. The V gene lost 5 bases and the J gene lost 8 bases, with 19 bases spanning the gap. Germline V gene lookup returns CDR1 PRHDT and CDR2 FYEKMQ (reference sequence). CDR3 amino acids: CASSLRTVPTKQYF. CDR3 nucleotide sequence: TGTGCCAGCAGCCTTCGGACAGTACCTACGAAGCAGTACTTC.

This sequence joins TRBV6-5 and TRBJ1-6; the match to TRBD1 covers 9 bases. Per the germline V gene, CDR1 is MNHEY and CDR2 is SVGAGI. With V trimmed by 0 bases and J by 9 bases, 6 bases remained unmatched. This CDR3 region has 16 residues. CDR3 loop: CASSYSLGTGSSPLHF. The CDR3 nucleotides are TGTGCCAGCAGTTACTCCCTCGGGACAGGGTCTTCACCCCTCCACTTT.

V and J are TRBV4-3 and TRBJ1-2, with 8 bases identical to TRBD1. J was trimmed by 0 bases and V by 2 bases; bases with no gene match: 2. Germline V gives CDR1 LGHNA, CDR2 YSLEER. The CDR3 is made up of 15 amino acids. This chain's CDR3 is CASSQRTGPNYGYTF. The CDR3 DNA sequence: TGCGCCAGCAGCCAACGGACAGGGCCTAACTATGGCTACACCTTC.

The chain carries TRBV5-6 and TRBJ2-3, with D possibly matching TRBD1 (5 bases). The CDR3 is 13 amino acids. The V gene's germline CDR1 is SGHDT and CDR2 YYEEEE. V was trimmed by 0 bases and J by 4 bases, leaving 6 bases between them. CDR3: CASSLGGADTQYF. CDR3 DNA sequence: TGTGCCAGCAGCTTGGGGGGCGCAGATACGCAGTATTTT.

J is TRBJ2-1 and V is TRBV5-1; no firm D call. The V gene lost 0 bases and the J gene lost 9 bases, with 4 bases spanning the gap. The CDR3 has 11 residues. Per the germline V gene, CDR1 is SGHRS and CDR2 is YFSETQ. DNA for the CDR3: TGCGCCAGCAGCTTGGCGGTTGAGCAGTTCTTC. Protein sequence: CASSLAVEQFF.

The gene calls are TRBV7-2 and TRBJ2-2; 8 bases are shared with TRBD2. Germline loops: CDR1 SGHTA, CDR2 FQGNSA. The CDR3 spans 16 residues. V lost 1 base and J lost 6; bases outside the gene matches: 7. The CDR3 bases are TGTGCCAGCAGCTTAGTGGGTCTAGCGGGCGCCGGGGAGCTGTTTTTT. It encodes CASSLVGLAGAGELFF.

The chain has TRBV9 and TRBJ1-2; D gene ambiguous. CDR3 length equals 13 residues. From germline, CDR1 is SGDLS and CDR2 YYNGEE. V lost 0 bases and J lost 8, with 11 bases in between. DNA of the CDR3: TGTGCCAGCAGCGTAGCTGGTCATGCGGGCTACACCTTC. Translation gives CASSVAGHAGYTF.

V is TRBV7-9 and J is TRBJ1-6; 8 nucleotides agree with TRBD1. In germline, CDR1 is SEHNR, CDR2 FQNEAQ (reference sequence). The CDR3 is made up of 15 amino acids. Trimming at V came to 2 bases and at J to 8 bases, leaving 5 bases not matched to a gene. CDR3 protein: CASSLRTGGDSPLHF. DNA of the CDR3: TGTGCCAGCAGCTTAAGAACAGGGGGTGATTCACCCCTCCACTTT. The variable domain in full, with the rest retrieved from reference TRBV7-9 and TRBJ1-6, is DTGVSQNPRHKITKRGQNVTFRCDPISEHNRLYWYRQTLGQGPEFLTYFQNEAQLEKSRLLSDRFSAERPKGSFSTLEIQRTEQGDSAMYLCASSLRTGGDSPLHFGNGTRLTVT.

The chain recombines TRBV9 with TRBJ1-1, with D unclear. This CDR3 spans 13 amino acids. The V and J ends lost 0 bases and 3 bases respectively, with 6 bases between them. CDR1 and CDR2 (germline): SGDLS, YYNGEE. CDR3 DNA sequence: TGTGCCAGCAGCGTAGTAGTAGACACTGAAGCTTTCTTT. Translating it yields CASSVVVDTEAFF.

The rearrangement joins TRBV4-1 to TRBJ1-2; no clear D gene. Germline assignment: CDR1 MGHRA and CDR2 YSYEKL. This CDR3 comprises 15 residues. V was pared by 0 bases and J by 0 bases, with 8 bases between. CDR3 DNA: TGCGCCAGCAGCCAAGAACGAGAAGCTAACTATGGCTACACCTTC. Translation: CASSQEREANYGYTF.